This T cell receptor (beta chain) was observed in a study of multiple sclerosis patients with progressive multifocal leukoencephalopathy. Generated by immunoSEQ multiplex PCR, the TCRdb table keeps only in-frame clones and is missing some. This table holds fewer than 40,000 clones, roughly 87% found once. The J segment lost 3 bases and the V segment lost 5 bases, leaving 9 bases of the junction unmatched. The CDR3 is 15 residues long. In germline, CDR1 is SGHTA, CDR2 FQGNSA. Overall study findings and caveats: Lower normalized Shannon entropy suggested reduced TRB diversity in most PML patients. Whether JC virus or general immunocompromise explains the findings remained unclear.

As for this clone: Its antigen remains unidentified.

Time point indicated: time of PML onset. The input for sequencing was PBMCs, taken from a patient treated with natalizumab. The sequence was obtained from a woman aged 40 to 50 with progressive multifocal leukoencephalopathy. The rearrangement links TRBV7-2 to TRBJ2-7, with TRBD2 identical over 8 bases. The CDR3, as DNA: TGTGCCAGCAGCCGCGATCGGGGGGGAGGCTACGAGCAGTACTTC. Residues: CASSRDRGGGYEQYF.